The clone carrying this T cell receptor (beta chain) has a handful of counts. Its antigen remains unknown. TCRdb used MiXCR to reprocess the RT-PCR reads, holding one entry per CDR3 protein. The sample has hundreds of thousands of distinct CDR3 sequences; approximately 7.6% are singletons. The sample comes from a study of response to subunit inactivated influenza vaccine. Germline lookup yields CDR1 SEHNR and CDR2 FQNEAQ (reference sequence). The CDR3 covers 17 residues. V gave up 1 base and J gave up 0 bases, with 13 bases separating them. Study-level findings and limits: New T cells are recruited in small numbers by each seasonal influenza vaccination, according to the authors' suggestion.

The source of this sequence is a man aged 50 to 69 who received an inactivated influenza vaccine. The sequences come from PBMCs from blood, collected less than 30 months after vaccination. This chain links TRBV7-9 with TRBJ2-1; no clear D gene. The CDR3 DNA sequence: TGTGCCAGCAGCTTAGGTTCGGGTGTTAGCTCCTACAATGAGCAGTTCTTC. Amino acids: CASSLGSGVSSYNEQFF.